This T cell receptor beta chain was sequenced during a study of blood T cell repertoires in COVID-19. About the research overall: Collection of acute and convalescent COVID-19 samples took place in the United States, Italy and Spain.

In the study's own analysis: Reference gene primer amplification gave estimated nucleated cell counts. Data came from immunoSEQ multiplex PCR; TCRdb stores just in-frame clones and leaves some out. D and trimming were read from the DNA, whereas the V and J calls and clone size are those reported in that table. The sample consists of about 120,000 clones, approximately 83% of them appearing once. The CDR3 runs to 15 residues. V trimming: 2 bases; J trimming: 3 bases; junction bases outside the gene matches: 4. Germline loops: CDR1 SGHDT, CDR2 YYEEEE. V usage is TRBV5-6 and J usage is TRBJ2-3; 9 nucleotides align to TRBD2. This receptor was taken from a man older than 75 with active or convalescent COVID-19. Sequenced sample: peripheral blood. CDR3 in amino acids: CASSLRSGGTDTQYF. CDR3 DNA sequence: TGTGCCAGCAGCTTACGTAGCGGGGGAACAGATACGCAGTATTTT. The full variable domain, its missing parts supplied by reference TRBV5-6 and TRBJ2-3, is DAGVTQSPTHLIKTRGQQVTLRCSPKSGHDTVSWYQQALGQGPQFIFQYYEEEERQRGNFPDRFSGHQFPNYSSELNVNALLLGDSALYLCASSLRSGGTDTQYFGPGTRLTVL.